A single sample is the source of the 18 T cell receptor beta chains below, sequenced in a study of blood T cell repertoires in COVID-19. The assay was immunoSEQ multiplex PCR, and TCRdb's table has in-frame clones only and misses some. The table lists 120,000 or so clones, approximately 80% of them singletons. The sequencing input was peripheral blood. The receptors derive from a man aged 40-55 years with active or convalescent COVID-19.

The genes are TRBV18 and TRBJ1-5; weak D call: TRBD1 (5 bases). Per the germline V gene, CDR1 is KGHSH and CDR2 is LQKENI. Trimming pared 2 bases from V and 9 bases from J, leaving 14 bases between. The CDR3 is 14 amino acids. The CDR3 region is CASSPGAALGPQHF. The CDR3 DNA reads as TGTGCCAGCTCACCAGGGGCAGCCCTGGGGCCCCAGCATTTT.

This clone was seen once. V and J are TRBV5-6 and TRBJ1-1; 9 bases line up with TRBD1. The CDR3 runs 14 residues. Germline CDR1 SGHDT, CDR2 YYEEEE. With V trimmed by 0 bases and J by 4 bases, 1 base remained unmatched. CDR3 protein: CASSLGQGGTEAFF. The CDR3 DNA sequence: TGTGCCAGCAGCTTGGGACAGGGGGGCACTGAAGCTTTCTTT.

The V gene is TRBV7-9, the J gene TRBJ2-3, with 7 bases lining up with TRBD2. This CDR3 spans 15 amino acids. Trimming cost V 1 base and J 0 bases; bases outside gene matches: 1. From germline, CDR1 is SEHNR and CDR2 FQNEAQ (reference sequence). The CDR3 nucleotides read TGTGCCAGCAGCTTAGACGGGGGGAGCACAGATACGCAGTATTTT. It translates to CASSLDGGSTDTQYF.

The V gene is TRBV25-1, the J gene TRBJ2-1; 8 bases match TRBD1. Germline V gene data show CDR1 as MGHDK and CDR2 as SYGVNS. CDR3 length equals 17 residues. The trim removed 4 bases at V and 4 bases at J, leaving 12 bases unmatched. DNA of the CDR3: TGTGCCAGCAGTGGTCCCCGGCAGGGGGCATGGTACAATGAGCAGTTCTTC. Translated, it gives CASSGPRQGAWYNEQFF.

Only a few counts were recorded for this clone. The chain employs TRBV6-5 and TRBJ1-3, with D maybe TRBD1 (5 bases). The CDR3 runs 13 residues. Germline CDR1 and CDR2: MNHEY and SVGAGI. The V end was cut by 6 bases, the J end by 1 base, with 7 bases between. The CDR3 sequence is CASRQGSGNTIYF. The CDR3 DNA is TGTGCCAGCAGGCAGGGTTCTGGAAACACCATATATTTT.

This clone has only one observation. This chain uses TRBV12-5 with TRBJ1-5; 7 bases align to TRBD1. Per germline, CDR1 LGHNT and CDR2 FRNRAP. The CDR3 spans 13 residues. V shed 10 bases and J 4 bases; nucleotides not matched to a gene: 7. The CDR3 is CATRGEYNQPQHF. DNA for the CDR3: TGTGCTACCAGGGGGGAATATAATCAGCCCCAGCATTTT. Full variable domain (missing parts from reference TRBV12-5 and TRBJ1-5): DARVTQTPRHKVTEMGQEVTMRCQPILGHNTVFWYRQTMMQGLELLAYFRNRAPLDDSGMPKDRFSAEMPDATLATLKIQPSEPRDSAVYFCATRGEYNQPQHFGDGTRLSIL.

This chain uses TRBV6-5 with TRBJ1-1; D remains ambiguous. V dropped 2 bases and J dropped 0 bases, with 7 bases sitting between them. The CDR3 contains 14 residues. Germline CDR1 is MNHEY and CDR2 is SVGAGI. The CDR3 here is CASSYGTVNTEAFF. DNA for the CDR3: TGTGCCAGCAGTTACGGTACAGTGAACACTGAAGCTTTCTTT.

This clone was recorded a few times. CDR3 coding DNA: TGTGCCAGTAGTATGGACAGGGCCTCTGGAAACACCATATATTTT. Its protein product is CASSMDRASGNTIYF. The genes are TRBV19 and TRBJ1-3; TRBD1 matches 8 bases. Germline V lookup: CDR1 LNHDA, CDR2 SQIVND (reference sequence). V lost 3 bases to trimming and J lost 0 bases; unmatched junction nucleotides: 1. CDR3 length: 15 residues.

This CDR3 reads CASSYKGGANEKLFF. In DNA, the CDR3 is TGTGCCAGCAGTTACAAGGGGGGGGCTAATGAAAAACTGTTTTTT. This chain links TRBV6-5 with TRBJ1-4, with D possibly matching TRBD1 (6 bases). CDR1 and CDR2 (germline): MNHEY, SVGAGI. V shed 2 bases and J shed 3 bases, with 10 bases lying between them. This CDR3 comprises 15 residues.

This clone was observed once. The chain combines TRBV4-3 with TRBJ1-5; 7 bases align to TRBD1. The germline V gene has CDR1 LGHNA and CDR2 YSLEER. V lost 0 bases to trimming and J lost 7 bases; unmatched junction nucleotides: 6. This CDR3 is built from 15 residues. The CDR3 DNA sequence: TGCGCCAGCAGCCAAGATTGGGCAGGGGGGCAGCCCCAGCATTTT. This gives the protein CASSQDWAGGQPQHF.

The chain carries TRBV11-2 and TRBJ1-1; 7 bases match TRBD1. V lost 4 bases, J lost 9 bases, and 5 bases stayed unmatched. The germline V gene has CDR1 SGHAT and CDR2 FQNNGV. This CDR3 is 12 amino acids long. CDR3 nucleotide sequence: TGTGCCAGCAGCTCCAGACAGGGACAAGCTTTCTTT. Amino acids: CASSSRQGQAFF.

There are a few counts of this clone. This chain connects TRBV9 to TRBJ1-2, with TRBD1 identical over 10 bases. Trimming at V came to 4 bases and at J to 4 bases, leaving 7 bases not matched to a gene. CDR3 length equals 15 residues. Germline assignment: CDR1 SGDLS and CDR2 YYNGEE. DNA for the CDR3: TGTGCCAGCAGCTCTTACCGGGACAGGGGCTATGGCTACACCTTC. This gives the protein CASSSYRDRGYGYTF.

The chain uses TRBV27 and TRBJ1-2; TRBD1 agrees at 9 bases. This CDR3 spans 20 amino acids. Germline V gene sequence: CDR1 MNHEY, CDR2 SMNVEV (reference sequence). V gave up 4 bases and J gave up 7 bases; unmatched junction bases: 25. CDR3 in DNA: TGTGCCAGCAGTTCCCACATCCAGTCCCTAAGAAGACAGGGGGGACCTGGCTACACCTTC. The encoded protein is CASSSHIQSLRRQGGPGYTF.

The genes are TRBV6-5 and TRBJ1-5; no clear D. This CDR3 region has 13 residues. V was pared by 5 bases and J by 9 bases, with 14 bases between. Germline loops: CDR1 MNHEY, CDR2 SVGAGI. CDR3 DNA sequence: TGTGCCAGCAGTAAGACCGGAGATCCGCCCCAGCATTTT. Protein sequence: CASSKTGDPPQHF.

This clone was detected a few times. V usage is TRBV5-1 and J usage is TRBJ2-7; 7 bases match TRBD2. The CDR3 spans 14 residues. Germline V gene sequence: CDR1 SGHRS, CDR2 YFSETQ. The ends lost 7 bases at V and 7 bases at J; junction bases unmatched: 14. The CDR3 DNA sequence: TGCGCCAGCCGGACCCTAGCGGATTCATTAGAGCAGTACTTC. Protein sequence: CASRTLADSLEQYF.

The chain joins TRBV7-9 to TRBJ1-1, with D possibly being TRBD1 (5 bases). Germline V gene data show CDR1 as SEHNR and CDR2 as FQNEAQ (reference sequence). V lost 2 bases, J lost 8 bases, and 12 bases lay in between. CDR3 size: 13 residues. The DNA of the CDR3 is TGTGCCAGCAGCTTAATGCCCGACAGAGAAGCTTTCTTT. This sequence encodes CASSLMPDREAFF.

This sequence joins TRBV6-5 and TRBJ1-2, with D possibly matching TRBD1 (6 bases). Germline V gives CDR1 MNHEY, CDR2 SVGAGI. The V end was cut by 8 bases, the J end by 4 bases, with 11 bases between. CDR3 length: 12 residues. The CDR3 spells CASQGQSYGYTF. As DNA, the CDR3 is TGTGCCAGCCAAGGACAGAGCTATGGCTACACCTTC.

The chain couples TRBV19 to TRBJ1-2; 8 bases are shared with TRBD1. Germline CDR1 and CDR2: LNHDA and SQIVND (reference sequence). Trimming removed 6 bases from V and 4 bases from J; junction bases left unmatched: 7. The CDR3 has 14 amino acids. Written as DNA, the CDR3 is TGTGCCAGTAGGTTGACAGGGGTTGGCTATGGCTACACCTTC. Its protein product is CASRLTGVGYGYTF.